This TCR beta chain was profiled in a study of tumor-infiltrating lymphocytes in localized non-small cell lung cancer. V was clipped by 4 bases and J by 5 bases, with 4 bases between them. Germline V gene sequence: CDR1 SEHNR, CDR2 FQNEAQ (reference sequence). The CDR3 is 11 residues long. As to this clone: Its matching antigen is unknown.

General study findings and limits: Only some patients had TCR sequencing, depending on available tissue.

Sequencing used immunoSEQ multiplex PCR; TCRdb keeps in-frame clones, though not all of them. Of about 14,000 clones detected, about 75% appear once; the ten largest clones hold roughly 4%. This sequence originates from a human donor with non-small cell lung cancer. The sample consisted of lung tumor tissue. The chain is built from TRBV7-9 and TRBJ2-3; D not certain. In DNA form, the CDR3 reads TGTGCCAGCAGCTGGAGAGATACGCAGTATTTT. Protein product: CASSWRDTQYF.